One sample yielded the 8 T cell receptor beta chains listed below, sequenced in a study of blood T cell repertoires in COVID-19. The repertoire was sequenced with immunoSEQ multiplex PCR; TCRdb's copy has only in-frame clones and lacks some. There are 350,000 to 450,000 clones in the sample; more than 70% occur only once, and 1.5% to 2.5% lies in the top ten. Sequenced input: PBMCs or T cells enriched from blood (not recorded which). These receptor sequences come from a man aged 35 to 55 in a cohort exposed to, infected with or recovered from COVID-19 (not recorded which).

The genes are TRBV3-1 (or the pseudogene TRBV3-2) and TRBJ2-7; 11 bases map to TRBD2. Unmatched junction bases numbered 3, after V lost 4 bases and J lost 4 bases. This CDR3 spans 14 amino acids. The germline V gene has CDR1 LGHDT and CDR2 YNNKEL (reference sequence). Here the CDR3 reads CASSRLAGIYEQYF. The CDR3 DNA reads TGTGCCAGCAGCCGACTAGCGGGAATATACGAGCAGTACTTC.

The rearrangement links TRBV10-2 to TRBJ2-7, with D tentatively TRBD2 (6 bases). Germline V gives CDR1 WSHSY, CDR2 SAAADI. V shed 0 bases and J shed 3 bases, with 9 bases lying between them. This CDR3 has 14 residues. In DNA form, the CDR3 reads TGCGCCAGCAGTGAGTCGGGGACTGGCTACGAGCAGTACTTC. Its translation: CASSESGTGYEQYF.

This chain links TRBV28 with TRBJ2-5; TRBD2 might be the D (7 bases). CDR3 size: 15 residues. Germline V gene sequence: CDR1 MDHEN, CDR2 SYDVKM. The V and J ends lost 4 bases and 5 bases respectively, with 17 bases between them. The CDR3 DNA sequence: TGTGCCAGCAGTTGGGGTAGGGGGGGTACGGAGACCCAGTACTTC. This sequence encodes CASSWGRGGTETQYF.

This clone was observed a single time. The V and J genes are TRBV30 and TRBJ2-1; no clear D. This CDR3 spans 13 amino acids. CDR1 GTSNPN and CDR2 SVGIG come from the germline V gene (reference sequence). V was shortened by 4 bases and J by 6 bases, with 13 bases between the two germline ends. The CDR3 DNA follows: TGTGCCTGGATTTCCAGCGCTGTCAATGAGCAGTTCTTC. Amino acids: CAWISSAVNEQFF.

The CDR3 DNA follows: TGCGCCAGCAGCCAAGTGGGTCGGGGGTCACCCCTCCACTTT. This gives the protein CASSQVGRGSPLHF. The V call is TRBV4-1, the J call TRBJ1-6; TRBD1 is a possible D gene (5 bases). Germline V gene sequence: CDR1 MGHRA, CDR2 YSYEKL. The ends were cut back, 1 base at V and 10 bases at J, with 11 bases in the middle. CDR3 length: 14 amino acids.

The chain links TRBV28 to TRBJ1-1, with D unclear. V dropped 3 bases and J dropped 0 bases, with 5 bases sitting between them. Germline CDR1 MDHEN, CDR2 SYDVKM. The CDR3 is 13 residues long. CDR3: CASSFSLNTEAFF. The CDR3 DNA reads TGTGCCAGCAGTTTTAGCTTGAACACTGAAGCTTTCTTT.

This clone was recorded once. The CDR3 region is CASSSGQGISNTGELFF. The CDR3 DNA is TGTGCCAGCAGCTCCGGACAGGGAATTTCGAACACCGGGGAGCTGTTTTTT. V and J are TRBV28 and TRBJ2-2, with 8 bases identical to TRBD1. CDR1 is MDHEN and CDR2 is SYDVKM in the germline V gene. Trimming took 6 bases from V and 0 from J; bases not matched to a gene: 9. The CDR3 loop spans 17 amino acids.

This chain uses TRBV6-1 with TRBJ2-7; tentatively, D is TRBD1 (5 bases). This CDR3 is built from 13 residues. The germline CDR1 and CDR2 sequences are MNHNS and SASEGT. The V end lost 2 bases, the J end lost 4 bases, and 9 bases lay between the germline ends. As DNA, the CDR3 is TGTGCCAGCAGTGAACAGGGTTCGTACGAGCAGTACTTC. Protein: CASSEQGSYEQYF.